This TCR beta chain was sequenced in a study of blood T cell repertoires in COVID-19. About the research overall: Collection of acute and convalescent COVID-19 samples took place in the United States, Italy and Spain. T cells, B-cell-depleted T cells, or PBMCs supplied cDNA or gDNA.

This clone was counted only a few times. The CDR3 sequence is 16 residues long. CDR1 is LGHDT, CDR2 YNNKEL, per germline (reference sequence). V lost 2 bases and J lost 1; bases outside the gene matches: 7. In the original processing: Estimated nucleated cell counts came from reference gene primer amplification. Sequencing was performed with immunoSEQ multiplex PCR; in TCRdb, only in-frame clones are kept and a portion is missing. V and J calls and clone size are those listed in that table; D and trimming were worked out from the DNA. Altogether around 21,000 clones are present, about four fifths being singletons, with the ten largest covering 56%.

This TCR was recovered from an elderly man with acute or convalescent COVID-19. The genes are TRBV3-1 (or the pseudogene TRBV3-2) and TRBJ2-5, with 7 bases that match TRBD2. The sample consisted of peripheral blood. The DNA of the CDR3 is TGTGCCAGCAGCCAACGCAGCGGGAAATTCCAAGAGACCCAGTACTTC. This sequence encodes CASSQRSGKFQETQYF.